The present T cell receptor beta chain was sequenced within a study of regulatory T cells in long-lasting Graves disease. Germline V gives CDR1 SGDLS, CDR2 YYNGEE. Trimming took off 3 bases at V and 5 bases at J, with 9 bases between the two ends. The CDR3 covers 13 residues. The table lists this clonotype with many counts. Relying on iRepertoire HTBI primers and Arm-PCR of CDR3 regions, the team built TCR beta libraries. One entry per CDR3 protein, called by TCRdb with MiXCR from the multiplex PCR reads. The table has fewer than 350,000 distinct CDR3 sequences, 15% to 20% seen once. Time point denoted: newly diagnosed GD, antithyroid drugs for less than 3 months. PBMCs were the source of the RNA used for TCR sequencing.

V and J are TRBV9 and TRBJ2-1; D is ambiguous. The sequenced sample was peripheral blood mononuclear cells (PBMCs), obtained at new diagnosis, from a patient treated with antithyroid drugs. The sequence was collected from a female donor with Graves disease. The CDR3 coding sequence is TGTGCCAGCAGCGGTTCGTCCGACAATGAGCAGTTCTTC. This encodes CASSGSSDNEQFF. Complete variable domain (other parts from reference TRBV9 and TRBJ2-1): DSGVTQTPKHLITATGQRVTLRCSPRSGDLSVYWYQQSLDQGLQFLIQYYNGEERAKGNILERFSAQQFPDLHSELNLSSLELGDSALYFCASSGSSDNEQFFGPGTRLTVL.